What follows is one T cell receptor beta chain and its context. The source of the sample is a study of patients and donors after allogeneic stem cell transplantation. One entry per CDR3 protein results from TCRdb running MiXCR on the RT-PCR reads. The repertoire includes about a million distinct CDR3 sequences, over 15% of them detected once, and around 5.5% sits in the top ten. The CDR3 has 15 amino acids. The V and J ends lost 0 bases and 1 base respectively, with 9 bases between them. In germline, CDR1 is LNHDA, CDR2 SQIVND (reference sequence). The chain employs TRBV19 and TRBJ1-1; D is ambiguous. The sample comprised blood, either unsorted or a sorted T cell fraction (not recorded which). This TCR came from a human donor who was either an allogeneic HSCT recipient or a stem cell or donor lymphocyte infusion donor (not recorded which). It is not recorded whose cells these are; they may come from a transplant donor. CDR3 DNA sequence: TGTGCCAGTAGTATAGATACGGCCAAGAACACTGAAGCTTTCTTT. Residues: CASSIDTAKNTEAFF.